This T cell receptor (beta chain) was retrieved from a study of blood T cell repertoires in COVID-19. Study-level information: From T cells, B-cell-depleted T cells, or PBMCs came the material, which was cDNA or gDNA.

V was cut by 0 bases and J by 0 bases, with 10 bases left in between. The CDR3 contains 15 residues. The V gene's germline CDR1 is SGHRS and CDR2 YFSETQ. Recruits, aged about 18 to 95 years, lived in around 24 US areas. Participant reports of clinical history set cohort assignment. Authors' processing steps: Reference gene primer amplification gave estimated nucleated cell counts. TCRdb's table, derived via immunoSEQ multiplex PCR, lists solely in-frame clones and lacks some. V and J calls and clone size are those listed in that table; D and trimming were worked out from the DNA. Among 250,000 to 300,000 clones listed, about 89% were seen once.

The sequence came from a woman between 35 and 50 years old who had recovered from COVID-19. Sequencing used PBMCs or T cells enriched from blood (not recorded which). The chain carries TRBV5-1 and TRBJ2-7; D ambiguous. The CDR3 loop is CASSLDYRSSYEQYF. CDR3 sequence (DNA): TGCGCCAGCAGCTTGGATTACCGGAGCTCCTACGAGCAGTACTTC.